One sample yielded the 25 T cell receptor beta chains listed below, sequenced in a study of blood T cell repertoires in COVID-19 (dated by TCRdb to the early 2020s). The library was made by the immunoSEQ multiplex PCR assay. Here the immuneACCESS table is served through TCRdb, limited to in-frame sequences with V and J called. Missing clones are a known gap in these copies; in checked studies unresolved V genes cover under half, and the rest lacks a known reason. The table for this sample lists about 200,000 clones; 75% to 95% of them were counted only once. The ten largest clones take up 0.45% to 0.65% of the sample. The sample taken for sequencing was peripheral blood. The receptors were sampled from a man between 45 and 60 years old with acute or convalescent COVID-19.

This chain links TRBV24-1 with TRBJ1-5, with 7 bases aligning to TRBD1. With V trimmed by 4 bases and J by 4 bases, 6 bases remained unmatched. CDR1 and CDR2 from the germline V gene are KGHDR and SFDVKD. The CDR3 consists of 15 residues. CDR3 DNA sequence: TGTGCCACCAGTGACGCCGGGACAGCTAATCAGCCCCAGCATTTT. Translated: CATSDAGTANQPQHF.

The CDR3 coding sequence is TGTGCCACCGCGGACAGGGGAGGGACCACAGATACGCAGTATTTT. It is translated as CATADRGGTTDTQYF. This chain links TRBV19 with TRBJ2-3, with TRBD1 matching over 9 bases. Germline V gene data show CDR1 as LNHDA and CDR2 as SQIVND (reference sequence). The V gene end was trimmed by 10 bases and the J gene end by 2 bases; junction bases not matched to a gene: 10. The CDR3 spans 15 residues.

This sequence joins TRBV6-5 and TRBJ2-2; tentatively, D is TRBD1 (6 bases). Per the germline V gene, CDR1 is MNHEY and CDR2 is SVGAGI. The CDR3 totals 15 residues. V was trimmed by 6 bases and J by 3 bases, leaving 14 bases between them. CDR3 sequence (DNA): TGTGCCAGCAGCAAAACAGGGTCTGACACCGGGGAGCTGTTTTTT. Amino acid sequence: CASSKTGSDTGELFF.

The rearrangement joins TRBV3-1 (or the pseudogene TRBV3-2) to TRBJ1-6; D gene uncertain. V was pared by 0 bases and J by 10 bases, with 10 bases between. Germline V gene lookup returns CDR1 LGHDT and CDR2 YNNKEL (reference sequence). The CDR3 runs to 14 residues. CDR3 nucleotide sequence: TGTGCCAGCAGCCAAGACGGGGTTAGGTCACCCCTCCACTTT. Its translation is CASSQDGVRSPLHF.

The chain employs TRBV12-3 or TRBV12-4 and TRBJ2-7; possibly TRBD1 for D (6 bases). Trimming stripped 4 bases from V and 7 bases from J, with 14 bases between. CDR3 length: 13 residues. CDR3 coding DNA: TGTGCCAGCAGTTACGGACCTGGACAGGAGCAGTACGTC. Translated: CASSYGPGQEQYV.

This clone was seen a handful of times. The rearrangement joins TRBV18 to TRBJ1-1; no reliable D call. Per germline, CDR1 KGHSH and CDR2 LQKENI. This CDR3 has 14 residues. Trimming pared 3 bases from V and 1 base from J, leaving 9 bases between. The CDR3, as DNA: TGTGCCAGCTCACCGGGCTTCGGGAACACTGAAGCTTTCTTT. Its translation: CASSPGFGNTEAFF.

The V gene is TRBV18, the J gene TRBJ2-1; 7 positions agree with TRBD2. This CDR3 is built from 15 residues. With V trimmed by 6 bases and J by 2 bases, 7 bases remained unmatched. Germline CDR1 and CDR2: KGHSH and LQKENI. The CDR3 sequence is CASSLAVRPYNEQFF. CDR3 coding DNA: TGTGCCAGCTCCCTAGCGGTGAGACCCTACAATGAGCAGTTCTTC.

The chain uses TRBV9 and TRBJ1-1, with TRBD1 as a possible D gene (6 bases). Germline V CDR1 and CDR2: SGDLS, YYNGEE. V was pared by 4 bases and J by 6 bases, with 13 bases between. CDR3 length: 13 residues. The CDR3 nucleotides are TGTGCCAGCAGCCCCAACAGGGTTTCTGAAGCTTTCTTT. Translating it yields CASSPNRVSEAFF.

V is TRBV7-6 and J is TRBJ2-5; perhaps TRBD1 as D (6 bases). Germline V gene lookup returns CDR1 SGHVS and CDR2 FNYEAQ. The germline V and J ends were trimmed by 3 bases and 5 bases, with 13 bases remaining between them. This CDR3 spans 14 amino acids. The CDR3 DNA follows: TGTGCCAGCAGCTTGGGTGGGGGCATGGAGACCCAGTACTTC. The encoded protein is CASSLGGGMETQYF.

The V gene is TRBV20-1, the J gene TRBJ1-5; 9 bases match TRBD1. This CDR3 has 13 amino acids. V lost 5 bases and J lost 6; bases outside the gene matches: 5. CDR1 is DFQATT and CDR2 is SNEGSKA in the germline V gene (reference sequence). The CDR3 region has the DNA TGCAGTGCTCGTGGACAGGGGACTCAGCCCCAGCATTTT. As protein: CSARGQGTQPQHF.

There are a few counts of this clone. V is TRBV7-8 and J is TRBJ2-7; 7 bases are a match to TRBD2. The ends lost 3 bases at V and 2 bases at J; junction bases unmatched: 4. From germline, CDR1 is SGHVS and CDR2 FQNEAQ. This CDR3 spans 14 amino acids. CDR3 protein: CASSLLAVTYEQYF. The CDR3 DNA reads TGTGCCAGCAGCTTGCTAGCGGTCACCTACGAGCAGTACTTC.

This chain links TRBV27 with TRBJ2-4; D is possibly TRBD1 (5 bases). Germline values: CDR1 MNHEY, CDR2 SMNVEV (reference sequence). V gave up 6 bases and J gave up 3 bases, with 12 bases separating them. The CDR3 runs 14 residues. The CDR3 is CASSLTVSKNIQYF. The CDR3 DNA sequence: TGTGCCAGCAGCCTGACAGTCAGCAAAAACATTCAGTACTTC.

The chain has TRBV6-5 and TRBJ2-3; 14 bases fit TRBD2. CDR3 size: 15 residues. The ends lost 6 bases at V and 6 bases at J; junction bases unmatched: 5. CDR1 is MNHEY, CDR2 SVGAGI, per germline. As DNA, the CDR3 is TGTGCCAGCAGATCCGGGACTAGCGGGAGCGATACGCAGTATTTT. It yields the protein CASRSGTSGSDTQYF.

The sample holds one count of this clone. The CDR3 DNA reads as TGCAGCGTCTCATTTCTAGCGGGGGTAGAAAACATTCAGTACTTC. This sequence encodes CSVSFLAGVENIQYF. J is TRBJ2-4 and V is TRBV29-1; 10 bases agree with TRBD2. CDR1 and CDR2 from the germline V gene are SQVTM and ANQGSEA. There are 15 residues in the CDR3. J lost 5 bases, V lost 6 bases, and 10 bases had no gene match.

This clone was seen only a few times. The V call is TRBV28, the J call TRBJ2-5, with 7 bases that match TRBD1. V lost 2 bases to trimming and J lost 5 bases; unmatched junction nucleotides: 5. This CDR3 region has 14 residues. CDR1 MDHEN and CDR2 SYDVKM come from the germline V gene. The CDR3 nucleotides read TGTGCCAGCAGTTTAGTAGGGGGCGCGGAGACCCAGTACTTC. The encoded protein is CASSLVGGAETQYF.

This rearrangement joins TRBV5-8 to TRBJ2-6, with D possibly TRBD2 on 6 matching bases. Per germline, CDR1 SGHTS and CDR2 YDEGEE. This CDR3 region has 17 residues. V was cut by 3 bases and J by 0 bases, with 13 bases left in between. CDR3: CASSSRTMSSGANVLTF. The CDR3 DNA is TGTGCCAGCAGCTCTCGGACTATGAGCTCTGGGGCCAACGTCCTGACTTTC.

In nucleotides, the CDR3 is TGTGCCAGCAGTGTGGGGACAGGGGGCAAAGAGACCCAGTACTTC. Encoded protein: CASSVGTGGKETQYF. The chain joins TRBV25-1 to TRBJ2-5; 12 positions match TRBD1. Trimming at V came to 4 bases and at J to 3 bases, leaving 3 bases not matched to a gene. CDR1 and CDR2 (germline): MGHDK, SYGVNS. The CDR3 sequence is 15 residues long.

This clone has only one observation. The V call is TRBV3-1 (or the pseudogene TRBV3-2), the J call TRBJ1-2; TRBD1 matches at 7 bases. Germline trimming cut 0 bases from V and 3 bases from J; bases unmatched to any gene: 7. The CDR3 totals 16 residues. Germline values: CDR1 LGHDT, CDR2 YNNKEL (reference sequence). CDR3 DNA: TGTGCCAGCAGCCAAGAGAGGCGGACAGGACACTATGGCTACACCTTC. It specifies CASSQERRTGHYGYTF.

This chain links TRBV4-2 with TRBJ1-2, with D unclear. Looked up from germline, CDR1 is LGHNA and CDR2 is YNFKEQ. The V end was cut by 0 bases, the J end by 8 bases, with 16 bases between. The CDR3 loop spans 15 amino acids. Here the CDR3 reads CASSQDSLSLGGYTF. CDR3 DNA sequence: TGTGCCAGCAGCCAAGATAGCTTAAGTCTCGGAGGCTACACCTTC.

V usage is TRBV2 and J usage is TRBJ1-4, with D unresolved. The germline V gene encodes CDR1 SNHLY and CDR2 FYNNEI. CDR3 size: 15 residues. V shed 0 bases and J shed 4 bases, with 9 bases lying between them. The CDR3 loop reads CASSEAVVVNEKLFF. The CDR3 nucleotides read TGTGCCAGCAGTGAAGCGGTAGTAGTTAATGAAAAACTGTTTTTT.

This rearrangement joins TRBV5-6 to TRBJ1-6; perhaps TRBD1 as D (5 bases). The V gene's germline CDR1 is SGHDT and CDR2 YYEEEE. The length of the CDR3 is 16 residues. V shed 1 base and J shed 3 bases, with 11 bases lying between them. In nucleotides, the CDR3 is TGTGCCAGCAGCTTGAGGAGGGGATTCTATAATTCACCCCTCCACTTT. Translated, it gives CASSLRRGFYNSPLHF.

The chain is built from TRBV9 and TRBJ2-7, with 11 positions matching TRBD2. The CDR3 covers 16 residues. V dropped 0 bases and J dropped 7; count of bases not matched to a gene: 9. From germline, CDR1 is SGDLS and CDR2 YYNGEE. CDR3: CASSVGDAGTSGEQYF. The CDR3 DNA sequence: TGTGCCAGCAGCGTAGGGGATGCCGGGACTAGCGGAGAGCAGTACTTC.

This CDR3 reads CASSLSGTGAEAFF. CDR3 DNA: TGTGCCAGCAGCCTTTCCGGGACAGGGGCCGAAGCTTTCTTT. The V and J genes are TRBV11-2 and TRBJ1-1, with 10 bases fitting TRBD1. The germline CDR1 and CDR2 sequences are SGHAT and FQNNGV. The CDR3 extends over 14 amino acids. The V gene end was trimmed by 5 bases and the J gene end by 8 bases; junction bases not matched to a gene: 8.

As concerns this clone: This specimen includes other DNA sequences encoding the same CDR3. The J gene is TRBJ1-6, the V gene TRBV5-1, with D tentatively TRBD1 (6 bases). Germline CDR1 is SGHRS and CDR2 is YFSETQ. The CDR3 has 14 amino acids. Deletions cut 0 bases from V and 10 bases from J, with 11 bases between. The CDR3 region is CASSLGQGSSPLHF. CDR3 bases: TGCGCCAGCAGCTTGGGGCAGGGGTCCTCACCCCTCCACTTT. Full variable domain (outside the CDR3, taken from reference TRBV5-1 and TRBJ1-6): KAGVTQTPRYLIKTRGQQVTLSCSPISGHRSVSWYQQTPGQGLQFLFEYFSETQRNKGNFPGRFSGRQFSNSRSEMNVSTLELGDSALYLCASSLGQGSSPLHFGNGTRLTVT.

The chain links TRBV5-5 to TRBJ2-6; possibly TRBD1 for D (6 bases). The CDR3 is 20 residues long. V was cut by 1 base and J by 0 bases, with 20 bases left in between. In germline, CDR1 is SGHKS, CDR2 YYEKEE (reference sequence). DNA of the CDR3: TGTGCCAGCAGCTTGAGGGGGACAATCTCACCGCTCTCTGGGGCCAACGTCCTGACTTTC. Translated, it gives CASSLRGTISPLSGANVLTF.